Following are 27 T cell receptor beta chains from one sample sequenced in a study of blood T cell repertoires in COVID-19. The assay was immunoSEQ multiplex PCR, and TCRdb's table has in-frame clones only and misses some. Counted here are 90,000 to 100,000 clones, just under 85% occurring once; the ten biggest clones make up about 10%. The sample was peripheral blood. All receptors come from a man between 70 and 80 years old with acute or convalescent COVID-19.

The chain joins TRBV4-2 to TRBJ2-6; TRBD2 might be the D (6 bases). Trimming removed 0 bases from V and 0 bases from J, with 9 bases in between. The V gene's germline CDR1 is LGHNA and CDR2 YNFKEQ. This CDR3 has 17 amino acids. The CDR3 is CASSQDSTSSGANVLTF. CDR3 nucleotides: TGTGCCAGCAGCCAAGATTCGACTAGCTCTGGGGCCAACGTCCTGACTTTC.

The genes are TRBV19 and TRBJ2-1; 8 bases line up with TRBD2. V trimming: 6 bases; J trimming: 2 bases; junction bases outside the gene matches: 9. Germline CDR1 and CDR2: LNHDA and SQIVND (reference sequence). The CDR3 contains 16 residues. The CDR3 sequence: CASRPHSGAAYNEQFF. The CDR3 region has the DNA TGTGCCAGTAGACCACATAGCGGGGCCGCCTACAATGAGCAGTTCTTC.

This clone was seen a few times. The chain couples TRBV7-3 to TRBJ2-2; TRBD1 matches 7 bases. The junction had 1 base not matched to a gene; V was cut back by 4 bases and J by 2 bases. The CDR3 runs 14 residues. Germline-derived CDR1 and CDR2 are SGHTA and FQGTGA. CDR3 sequence: CASSYRGNTGELFF. The DNA for the CDR3 is TGTGCCAGCAGCTACAGGGGAAACACCGGGGAGCTGTTTTTT.

The rearrangement uses TRBV7-9 and TRBJ1-1; 8 bases are shared with TRBD1. Germline-derived CDR1 and CDR2 are SEHNR and FQNEAQ (reference sequence). Trimming cost V 3 bases and J 5 bases; bases outside gene matches: 8. This CDR3 is built from 15 residues. In DNA, the CDR3 is TGTGCCAGCAGCTTGGGGACAGGCGGACTTACTGAAGCTTTCTTT. Its translation is CASSLGTGGLTEAFF.

The rearrangement links TRBV19 to TRBJ1-5; tentative D call: TRBD1 (6 bases). The CDR3 is 15 amino acids. V was cut by 2 bases and J by 0 bases, with 8 bases left in between. CDR1 is LNHDA and CDR2 is SQIVND in the germline V gene (reference sequence). CDR3 residues: CASSIQGSSNQPQHF. CDR3 coding DNA: TGTGCCAGTAGTATACAGGGGAGTAGCAATCAGCCCCAGCATTTT.

The chain joins TRBV7-8 to TRBJ1-2, with unresolved D. CDR1 is SGHVS and CDR2 is FQNEAQ in the germline V gene. V was trimmed by 5 bases and J by 4 bases, leaving 20 bases between them. This CDR3 has 16 residues. Here the CDR3 DNA reads TGTGCCAGCAGCCCTACTCCGGGAACAGCCTTCTATGGCTACACCTTC. This sequence encodes CASSPTPGTAFYGYTF.

The chain links TRBV19 to TRBJ1-6; TRBD1 matches 8 bases. Germline CDR1 is LNHDA and CDR2 is SQIVND (reference sequence). J lost 9 bases, V lost 4 bases, and 5 bases had no gene match. This CDR3 contains 14 residues. The CDR3 region is CASSTIQGGSPLHF. The CDR3 region has the DNA TGTGCCAGTAGTACCATACAGGGGGGTTCACCCCTCCACTTT.

V and J are TRBV5-4 and TRBJ2-3; no clear D gene. V dropped 4 bases and J dropped 2 bases, with 8 bases sitting between them. There are 13 residues in the CDR3. Per germline, CDR1 SGHNT and CDR2 YYREEE (reference sequence). The CDR3 DNA reads TGTGCCAGCAGCCGGTCCACCACAGATACGCAGTATTTT. This codes for CASSRSTTDTQYF. The complete variable domain, with remaining parts taken from reference TRBV5-4 and TRBJ2-3, reads ETGVTQSPTHLIKTRGQQVTLRCSSQSGHNTVSWYQQALGQGPQFIFQYYREEENGRGNFPPRFSGLQFPNYSSELNVNALELDDSALYLCASSRSTTDTQYFGPGTRLTVL.

This clone is a singleton in its sample. This chain connects TRBV29-1 to TRBJ2-7, with a possible D match to TRBD1 (6 bases). CDR3 length: 12 amino acids. CDR1 is SQVTM and CDR2 is ANQGSEA in the germline V gene. Trimming left V 7 bases short and J 0 bases short, with 10 bases between. The CDR3 nucleotides read TGCAGCGCCGGACAGTTCTCCTACGAGCAGTACTTC. The encoded protein is CSAGQFSYEQYF.

The chain has TRBV2 and TRBJ1-2, with D tentatively TRBD1 (6 bases). CDR1 is SNHLY, CDR2 FYNNEI, per germline. This CDR3 spans 15 amino acids. Trimming took off 6 bases at V and 5 bases at J, with 19 bases between the two ends. The CDR3 DNA reads TGTGCCAGCAGCCTGGGGGTCACAGGGCCTTATGGCTACACCTTC. Its protein product is CASSLGVTGPYGYTF.

This chain links TRBV9 with TRBJ2-2; 8 nucleotides line up with TRBD1. The CDR3 is made up of 16 amino acids. The ends lost 1 base at V and 2 bases at J; junction bases unmatched: 4. Germline V gene sequence: CDR1 SGDLS, CDR2 YYNGEE. For the CDR3, the DNA is TGTGCCAGCAGCGTAAAGGGACAGGCTAACACCGGGGAGCTGTTTTTT. Amino acids: CASSVKGQANTGELFF.

The chain carries TRBV30 and TRBJ2-3, with a tentative D call TRBD2 (5 bases). Germline CDR1 GTSNPN, CDR2 SVGIG (reference sequence). Trimming removed 4 bases from V and 1 base from J, with 6 bases in between. This CDR3 region has 12 residues. The CDR3 DNA is TGTGCCTGGACGCGGGGCACAGATACGCAGTATTTT. This sequence encodes CAWTRGTDTQYF.

The chain combines TRBV7-2 with TRBJ2-1; TRBD2 is a possible D gene (5 bases). This CDR3 spans 15 amino acids. The V end was cut by 1 base, the J end by 4 bases, with 11 bases between. The V gene's germline CDR1 is SGHTA and CDR2 FQGNSA. In DNA form, the CDR3 reads TGTGCCAGCAGCTTAGTTTTAGCGTATTACAATGAGCAGTTCTTC. Translation gives CASSLVLAYYNEQFF.

The chain employs TRBV6-2 or TRBV6-3 and TRBJ2-5; 8 nucleotides match TRBD2. With 0 bases clipped from V and 2 bases from J, the junction kept 8 bases outside the gene matches. Per germline, CDR1 MNHEY and CDR2 SVGEGT. The CDR3 extends over 17 amino acids. CDR3 loop: CASSYSTKTSEQETQYF. The CDR3 DNA follows: TGTGCCAGCAGTTACTCAACCAAGACTAGCGAGCAAGAGACCCAGTACTTC.

V is TRBV7-3 and J is TRBJ2-5, with 7 bases lining up with TRBD2. The CDR3 length is 16 residues. Germline V lookup: CDR1 SGHTA, CDR2 FQGTGA. V trimming: 2 bases; J trimming: 2 bases; junction bases outside the gene matches: 8. The CDR3 DNA reads TGTGCCAGCAGCTTACTTAGAGCGCGGGGGCAAGAGACCCAGTACTTC. Translating gives CASSLLRARGQETQYF.

This clone showed up just once. V usage is TRBV5-8 and J usage is TRBJ2-2; 7 nucleotides align to TRBD2. Per the germline V gene, CDR1 is SGHTS and CDR2 is YDEGEE. The CDR3 is 16 amino acids. With 6 bases clipped from V and 1 base from J, the junction kept 9 bases outside the gene matches. The CDR3 region is CASIPLAYLNTGELFF. The CDR3 nucleotides are TGTGCCAGCATCCCACTAGCGTACCTGAACACCGGGGAGCTGTTTTTT.

V usage is TRBV2 and J usage is TRBJ2-4; possible D gene TRBD1, 6 bases. Looked up from germline, CDR1 is SNHLY and CDR2 is FYNNEI. Trimming took off 0 bases at V and 2 bases at J, with 11 bases between the two ends. CDR3 length: 16 amino acids. The CDR3 bases are TGTGCCAGCAGTGAAGCGCTTCGGGACACCAAAAACATTCAGTACTTC. The encoded protein is CASSEALRDTKNIQYF.

The V call is TRBV3-1 (or the pseudogene TRBV3-2), the J call TRBJ2-7, with TRBD2 matching 9 bases. Germline V lookup: CDR1 LGHDT, CDR2 YNNKEL (reference sequence). The CDR3 sequence is 14 residues long. Trimming removed 3 bases from V and 2 bases from J; junction bases left unmatched: 2. For the CDR3, the DNA is TGTGCCAGCAGCCATAGCGGGAGCACCTACGAGCAGTACTTC. Protein sequence: CASSHSGSTYEQYF.

The V gene is TRBV15, the J gene TRBJ2-1, with 7 positions matching TRBD1. This CDR3 has 16 residues. V trimming: 2 bases; J trimming: 0 bases; junction bases outside the gene matches: 4. CDR1 and CDR2 from the germline V gene are LNHNV and YYDKDF (reference sequence). The CDR3 DNA sequence: TGTGCCACCAGCAGACGTGGGACAGCCTCCTACAATGAGCAGTTCTTC. This gives the protein CATSRRGTASYNEQFF.

The rearrangement joins TRBV19 to TRBJ1-5, with D possibly being TRBD1 (6 bases). This CDR3 has 15 residues. Trimming removed 6 bases from V and 0 bases from J, with 12 bases in between. From germline, CDR1 is LNHDA and CDR2 SQIVND (reference sequence). CDR3 DNA: TGTGCCAGTAGGCTACAGGGCTATAGCAATCAGCCCCAGCATTTT. This encodes CASRLQGYSNQPQHF.

This chain links TRBV19 with TRBJ1-2, with a tentative D call TRBD1 (5 bases). CDR3 length: 17 amino acids. Trimming took off 0 bases at V and 6 bases at J, with 20 bases between the two ends. Germline lookup yields CDR1 LNHDA and CDR2 SQIVND (reference sequence). Here the CDR3 reads CASSIDLRGFGGNGYTF. The CDR3 coding sequence is TGTGCCAGTAGTATAGATCTGCGAGGTTTTGGGGGGAATGGCTACACCTTC.

V usage is TRBV5-1 and J usage is TRBJ1-1; D might be TRBD1 (6 bases). The germline V and J ends were trimmed by 3 bases and 0 bases, with 12 bases remaining between them. Germline V gene data show CDR1 as SGHRS and CDR2 as YFSETQ. This CDR3 has 15 amino acids. The chain's CDR3 is CASSYEGTMNTEAFF. DNA of the CDR3: TGCGCCAGCAGCTACGAGGGGACAATGAACACTGAAGCTTTCTTT.

This clone was found a few times. The V call is TRBV13, the J call TRBJ1-2; 8 bases are shared with TRBD1. The CDR3 is 14 amino acids. Germline V CDR1 and CDR2: PRHDT, FYEKMQ (reference sequence). J lost 4 bases, V lost 4 bases, and 5 bases had no gene match. For the CDR3, the DNA is TGTGCCAGCAGCTCCCGCGGGACAGGCTATGGCTACACCTTC. Translation gives CASSSRGTGYGYTF. Full variable domain (outside the CDR3, taken from reference TRBV13 and TRBJ1-2): AAGVIQSPRHLIKEKRETATLKCYPIPRHDTVYWYQQGPGQDPQFLISFYEKMQSDKGSIPDRFSAQQFSDYHSELNMSSLELGDSALYFCASSSRGTGYGYTFGSGTRLTVV.

The V gene is TRBV7-8, the J gene TRBJ1-1; a weak D match, TRBD1 (5 bases). Germline CDR1 reads SGHVS; CDR2 reads FQNEAQ. This CDR3 contains 15 residues. V was cut by 5 bases and J by 5 bases, with 18 bases left in between. CDR3 in DNA: TGTGCCAGCAGCCCGGCACCTGCTCGGGGGACTGAAGCTTTCTTT. It encodes CASSPAPARGTEAFF.

V gene TRBV10-3 combines with J gene TRBJ1-2; 8 bases map to TRBD1. Germline CDR1 reads ENHRY; CDR2 reads SYGVKD. J was trimmed by 8 bases and V by 3 bases; bases with no gene match: 11. The length of the CDR3 is 15 residues. CDR3 DNA sequence: TGTGCCATCAGTGAACGGAATGGACAGGGAGAAGGCTACACCTTC. Its translation is CAISERNGQGEGYTF.

The chain recombines TRBV25-1 with TRBJ2-2; tentative D call: TRBD1 (6 bases). V lost 3 bases to trimming and J lost 0 bases, with 11 bases between them. Germline values: CDR1 MGHDK, CDR2 SYGVNS. CDR3 length: 16 residues. CDR3 region: CASSELQGANTGELFF. Here the CDR3 DNA reads TGTGCCAGCAGTGAGTTACAGGGAGCGAACACCGGGGAGCTGTTTTTT. The full variable domain, in which reference TRBV25-1 and TRBJ2-2 provide the parts outside the CDR3, is EADIYQTPRYLVIGTGKKITLECSQTMGHDKMYWYQQDPGMELHLIHYSYGVNSTEKGDLSSESTVSRIRTEHFPLTLESARPSHTSQYLCASSELQGANTGELFFGEGSRLTVL.

This chain connects TRBV5-1 to TRBJ1-2; 9 bases map to TRBD1. The germline CDR1 and CDR2 sequences are SGHRS and YFSETQ. V lost 4 bases and J lost 0; bases outside the gene matches: 4. The CDR3 totals 15 residues. The CDR3: CASSPTGGTNYGYTF. The CDR3 DNA sequence: TGCGCCAGCAGCCCGACAGGGGGGACTAACTATGGCTACACCTTC.